The sequence of this TCR beta chain was determined in a study of blood T cell repertoires in COVID-19. This clone was detected a few times. In the source study's methods: The authors estimated nucleated cell counts from reference gene primer amplification. Measured with immunoSEQ multiplex PCR; TCRdb has only the in-frame clones, and not every one. For V, J and clone size, that table is used; D and trimming come from the DNA. The sample includes 110,000 or so clones, about 85% of them seen just once. Material for sequencing was peripheral blood. The clonotype was recovered from a human donor in a cohort sampled during active COVID-19.

As DNA, the CDR3 is TGTGCCTGGAAAGGAACAGGGTTCTACGAGCAGTACTTC. Translating gives CAWKGTGFYEQYF. The chain joins TRBV30 to TRBJ2-7, with D perhaps matching TRBD1 (6 bases). Germline loops: CDR1 GTSNPN, CDR2 SVGIG (reference sequence). Deletions cut 4 bases from V and 3 bases from J, with 13 bases between. The CDR3 has 13 amino acids.